This is a list of T cell receptor beta chains from one sample in a study of blood T cell repertoires in COVID-19. The protocol was immunoSEQ multiplex PCR, while the TCRdb copy is restricted to in-frame clones and leaves out a portion. The sample includes under 550,000 clones, approximately 90% of them seen just once. Source material: peripheral blood. The receptors were gathered from a man between 18 and 35 years old with COVID-19, enrolled during active disease. Each CDR3 is given with its conserved first and last residue. D genes are given only for firm matches. Where a row states a size, it is once, few, many or the class of an expanded clone; other rows omit it.

v_gene: TRBV6-1
abundance: NA
j_gene: TRBJ2-7
d_gene: NA
CDR3nt: TGTGCCAGCAGTGAGACTTCAGGGTCCCACGAGCAGTACTTC
CDR3aa: CASSETSGSHEQYF

v_gene: TRBV7-2
abundance: once
j_gene: TRBJ1-4
d_gene: TRBD1
CDR3nt: TGTGCCAGCAGCTTACCCCCCTCGACAGGGGGCGAAAAACTGTTTTTT
CDR3aa: CASSLPPSTGGEKLFF

v_gene: TRBV6-4
abundance: once
j_gene: TRBJ2-1
d_gene: TRBD1
CDR3nt: TGTGCCAGCAGTGACGACAGGGGGCGGGATGAGCAGTTCTTC
CDR3aa: CASSDDRGRDEQFF

v_gene: TRBV2
abundance: NA
j_gene: TRBJ1-2
d_gene: NA
CDR3nt: TGTGCCAGCAAGACAGGAATGGGCGGCTACACCTTC
CDR3aa: CASKTGMGGYTF

v_gene: TRBV27
abundance: NA
j_gene: TRBJ1-5
d_gene: TRBD1
CDR3nt: TGTGCCAGCAGTTCACAGGGGGCCGGCAATCAGCCCCAGCATTTT
CDR3aa: CASSSQGAGNQPQHF

v_gene: TRBV11-2
abundance: NA
j_gene: TRBJ1-4
d_gene: NA
CDR3nt: TGTGCCAGCAGCTTAAATGAGTACAGCCGTAATCAAAAACTGTTTTTT
CDR3aa: CASSLNEYSRNQKLFF

v_gene: TRBV3-1/TRBV3-2
abundance: NA
j_gene: TRBJ1-4
d_gene: NA
CDR3nt: TGTGCCAGCAGCCAAGATACCCTAAATGAAAAACTGTTTTTT
CDR3aa: CASSQDTLNEKLFF

v_gene: TRBV3-1/TRBV3-2
abundance: NA
j_gene: TRBJ2-5
d_gene: TRBD2
CDR3nt: TGTGCCAGCAGCGGACTAGTTACGTTTGAGACCCAGTACTTC
CDR3aa: CASSGLVTFETQYF

v_gene: TRBV5-6
abundance: NA
j_gene: TRBJ1-2
d_gene: TRBD1
CDR3nt: TGTGCCAGCAGCCTCCGGACAGGGAGGGGCTACACCTTC
CDR3aa: CASSLRTGRGYTF

v_gene: TRBV6-6
abundance: NA
j_gene: TRBJ1-6
d_gene: NA
CDR3nt: TGTGCCAGCAGTTACTCGAACCCAACTTCCCATTCACCCCTCCACTTT
CDR3aa: CASSYSNPTSHSPLHF

v_gene: TRBV27
abundance: few
j_gene: TRBJ1-5
d_gene: NA
CDR3nt: TGTGCCAGCTCCCCTAGGGCAGGGTATTATAGCAATCAGCCCCAGCATTTT
CDR3aa: CASSPRAGYYSNQPQHF

v_gene: TRBV6-4
abundance: once
j_gene: TRBJ2-3
d_gene: TRBD1
CDR3nt: TGTGCCAACCCAAGGACAGGGGCGCAGTATTTT
CDR3aa: CANPRTGAQYF

v_gene: TRBV6-5
abundance: once
j_gene: TRBJ2-7
d_gene: NA
CDR3nt: TGTGCCAGCAGTCGTTACACAGGGATGGGCGAGCAGTACTTC
CDR3aa: CASSRYTGMGEQYF

v_gene: TRBV5-6
abundance: NA
j_gene: TRBJ2-1
d_gene: NA
CDR3nt: TGTGCCAGCAGCTTGGAGACTTTCAATGAGCAGTTCTTC
CDR3aa: CASSLETFNEQFF

v_gene: TRBV10-1
abundance: NA
j_gene: TRBJ1-1
d_gene: TRBD1
CDR3nt: TGCGCCAGCAGCGGGACAGGGGGAAATGAAGCTTTCTTT
CDR3aa: CASSGTGGNEAFF

v_gene: TRBV29-1
abundance: NA
j_gene: TRBJ2-7
d_gene: NA
CDR3nt: TGCAGCGTTGAAGATCGTCGGGAGCAGTACTTC
CDR3aa: CSVEDRREQYF

v_gene: TRBV5-4
abundance: NA
j_gene: TRBJ1-2
d_gene: NA
CDR3nt: TGTGCCAGCAGCTTGGACAGGGACGGCTACACCTTC
CDR3aa: CASSLDRDGYTF

v_gene: TRBV6-4
abundance: NA
j_gene: TRBJ2-2
d_gene: NA
CDR3nt: TGTGCCAGCAGTGTATACGGGAACACCGGGGAGCTGTTTTTT
CDR3aa: CASSVYGNTGELFF

v_gene: TRBV19
abundance: NA
j_gene: TRBJ2-1
d_gene: TRBD2
CDR3nt: TGTGCCAGTAGTATTTATCCTAGCGGGCTTCATGAGCAGTTCTTC
CDR3aa: CASSIYPSGLHEQFF

v_gene: TRBV5-4
abundance: NA
j_gene: TRBJ1-5
d_gene: NA
CDR3nt: TGTGCCAGCAGCGCACAGGGCGGCAATCAGCCCCAGCATTTT
CDR3aa: CASSAQGGNQPQHF

v_gene: TRBV6-5
abundance: NA
j_gene: TRBJ2-5
d_gene: TRBD1
CDR3nt: TGTGCCAGCAGGTCTCCGGGACAGGGCCAAGAGACCCAGTACTTC
CDR3aa: CASRSPGQGQETQYF

v_gene: TRBV6-5
abundance: few
j_gene: TRBJ1-1
d_gene: NA
CDR3nt: TGTGCCAGCAGTTACCCCGGACAGAGTGAAGCTTTCTTT
CDR3aa: CASSYPGQSEAFF

v_gene: TRBV21-1
abundance: NA
j_gene: TRBJ1-2
d_gene: NA
CDR3nt: TGTGCCAGCTCTTCTGCCGCTACCTATGGCTACACCTTC
CDR3aa: CASSSAATYGYTF

v_gene: TRBV25-1
abundance: NA
j_gene: TRBJ1-6
d_gene: NA
CDR3nt: TGTGCCAGCAGTGGGGGGGGCGGGAATTCACCCCTCCACTTT
CDR3aa: CASSGGGGNSPLHF

v_gene: TRBV2
abundance: NA
j_gene: TRBJ2-5
d_gene: TRBD2
CDR3nt: TGTGCCGGGACCCGGGATGGAGCGGGAGCGGAGACCCAGTACTTC
CDR3aa: CAGTRDGAGAETQYF

v_gene: TRBV27
abundance: NA
j_gene: TRBJ2-7
d_gene: NA
CDR3nt: TGTGCCAGCAGTTTTGTCAGAGGGGGACCCTACGAGCAGTACTTC
CDR3aa: CASSFVRGGPYEQYF

v_gene: TRBV7-2
abundance: NA
j_gene: TRBJ2-7
d_gene: NA
CDR3nt: TGTGCCAGCAGCCCCTTTCCCCCCTACGAGCAGTACTTC
CDR3aa: CASSPFPPYEQYF

v_gene: TRBV5-1
abundance: NA
j_gene: TRBJ2-5
d_gene: NA
CDR3nt: TGCGCCAGCAGCCCCACTTGGGGGCGGGGGGAGACCCAGTACTTC
CDR3aa: CASSPTWGRGETQYF